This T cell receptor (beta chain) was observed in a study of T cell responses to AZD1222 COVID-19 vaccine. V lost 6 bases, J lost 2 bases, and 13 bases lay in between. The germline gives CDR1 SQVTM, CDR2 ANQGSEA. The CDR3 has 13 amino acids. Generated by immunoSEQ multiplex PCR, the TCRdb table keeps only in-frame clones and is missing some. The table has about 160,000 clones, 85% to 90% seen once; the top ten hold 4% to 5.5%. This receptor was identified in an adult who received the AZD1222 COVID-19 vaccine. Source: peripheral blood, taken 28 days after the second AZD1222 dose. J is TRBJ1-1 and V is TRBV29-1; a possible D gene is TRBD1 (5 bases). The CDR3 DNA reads TGCAGCGTCAGGGCGCAGGGAAACACTGAAGCTTTCTTT. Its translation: CSVRAQGNTEAFF. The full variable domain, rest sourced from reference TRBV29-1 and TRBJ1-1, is SAVISQKPSRDICQRGTSLTIQCQVDSQVTMMFWYRQQPGQSLTLIATANQGSEATYESGFVIDKFPISRPNLTFSTLTVSNMSPEDSSIYLCSVRAQGNTEAFFGQGTRLTVV.